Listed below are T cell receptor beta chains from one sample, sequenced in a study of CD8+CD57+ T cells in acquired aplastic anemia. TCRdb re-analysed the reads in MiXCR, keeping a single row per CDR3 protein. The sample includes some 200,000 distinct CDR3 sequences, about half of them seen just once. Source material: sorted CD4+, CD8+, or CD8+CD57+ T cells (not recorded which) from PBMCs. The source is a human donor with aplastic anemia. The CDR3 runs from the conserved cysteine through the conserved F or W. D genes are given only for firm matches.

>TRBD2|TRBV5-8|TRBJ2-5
CASSSGTSGGPQETQYF
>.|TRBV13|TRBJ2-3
CASSPRPTQDTQYF
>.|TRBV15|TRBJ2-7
CATSRDLGREVSYEQYF
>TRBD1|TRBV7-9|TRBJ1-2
CASSLRGRSGYTF
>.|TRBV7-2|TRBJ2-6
CASSTWGANVLTF
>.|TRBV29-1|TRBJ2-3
CSVRSGDTQYF
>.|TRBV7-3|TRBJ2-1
CASSLAGVGEQFF
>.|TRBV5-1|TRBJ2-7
CASSLQGQTYEQYF
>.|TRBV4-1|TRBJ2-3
CASSQGGRGITDTQYF
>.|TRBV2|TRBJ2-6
CASMDNVLTF
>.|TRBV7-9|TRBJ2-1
CASSFGNEQFF
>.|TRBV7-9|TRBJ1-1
CASSLARDSEAFF
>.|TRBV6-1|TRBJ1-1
CASSEGPASSEAFF
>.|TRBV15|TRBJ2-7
CATSSYRLGSSYEQYF
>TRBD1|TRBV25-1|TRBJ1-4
CASSEPGTGEGRSNEKLFF
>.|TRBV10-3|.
CAISESSDTQYF
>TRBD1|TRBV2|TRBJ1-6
CASSKTGSYNSPLHF
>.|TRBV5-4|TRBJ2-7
CASSPGPGANYEQYF
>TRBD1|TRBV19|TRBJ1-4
CASGKTGYEDEKLFF
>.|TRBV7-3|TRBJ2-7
CASSPRSGVSTYEQYF
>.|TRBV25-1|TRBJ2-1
CASSSSLGGNEQFF
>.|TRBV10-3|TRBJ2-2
CASSEGVGTGELFF
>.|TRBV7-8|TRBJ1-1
CASSTDTTEAFF
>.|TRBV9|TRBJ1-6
CASSVGPYPGSPLHF
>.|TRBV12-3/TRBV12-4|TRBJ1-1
CASSAGHLNTEAFF
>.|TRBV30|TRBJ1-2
CAWSHGTAPGYTF
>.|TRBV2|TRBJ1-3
CASSETGNTIYF
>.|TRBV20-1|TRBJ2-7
CSALTSIEQYF
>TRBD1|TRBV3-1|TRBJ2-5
CASSEARDSIETQYF
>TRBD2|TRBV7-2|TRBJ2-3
CASSRRASGTQYF
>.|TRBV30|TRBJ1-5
CAWSVSDRHQPQHF
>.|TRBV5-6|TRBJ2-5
CASSLPGGREETQYF
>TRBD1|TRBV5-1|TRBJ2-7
CATVDRVGEQYF
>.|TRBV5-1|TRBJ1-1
CASSLDGTENTEAFF
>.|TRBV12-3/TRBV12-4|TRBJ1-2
CASSSLDHNYGYTF
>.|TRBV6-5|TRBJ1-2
CASSRFPQNYGYTF
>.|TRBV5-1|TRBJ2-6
CASSLGQVNSGANVLTF
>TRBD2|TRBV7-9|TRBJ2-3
CASSLGLAGGADTQYF
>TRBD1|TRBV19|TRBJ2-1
CASSYGQVGQFF
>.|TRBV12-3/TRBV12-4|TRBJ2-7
CASSIDWGNEQYF
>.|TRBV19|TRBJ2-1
CASSIMRGVGHNEQFF